Below are 27 T cell receptor beta chains sequenced from a single sample in a study of PD-1 blockade in classical Hodgkin lymphoma. Assay: immunoSEQ multiplex PCR; the TCRdb copy retains only in-frame clones and omits some. In the table there are nearly 55,000 clones, roughly 80% of which are singletons. Each patient experienced a relapse that followed autologous stem cell transplantation, and brentuximab vedotin exposure varied. The specimen comprised peripheral blood mononuclear cells (PBMCs), sampled at baseline. Receptor source: a human donor with classical Hodgkin lymphoma.

The sample holds many counts of this clone. The V gene is TRBV18, the J gene TRBJ2-2, with D uncertain. The CDR3 extends over 12 amino acids. The V gene lost 6 bases and the J gene lost 3 bases, with 5 bases spanning the gap. Germline V gene lookup returns CDR1 KGHSH and CDR2 LQKENI. The CDR3 here is CASSGDTGELFF. DNA of the CDR3: TGTGCCAGCTCCGGCGACACCGGGGAGCTGTTTTTT. The full variable domain, its missing parts supplied by reference TRBV18 and TRBJ2-2, is NAGVMQNPRHLVRRRGQEARLRCSPMKGHSHVYWYRQLPEEGLKFMVYLQKENIIDESGMPKERFSAEFPKEGPSILRIQQVVRGDSAAYFCASSGDTGELFFGEGSRLTVL.

The chain links TRBV5-1 to TRBJ1-1; D remains ambiguous. V was shortened by 4 bases and J by 0 bases, with 16 bases between the two germline ends. CDR3 size: 16 residues. Germline CDR1 reads SGHRS; CDR2 reads YFSETQ. The CDR3: CASSPGSGSMNTEAFF. Here the CDR3 DNA reads TGCGCCAGCAGCCCGGGATCGGGGTCCATGAACACTGAAGCTTTCTTT.

This chain links TRBV19 with TRBJ1-5; TRBD1 matches 9 bases. Per the germline V gene, CDR1 is LNHDA and CDR2 is SQIVND (reference sequence). With 5 bases clipped from V and 4 bases from J, the junction kept 6 bases outside the gene matches. The CDR3 has 15 amino acids. The CDR3 nucleotides are TGTGCCAGTAGTCGGGACAGGGTATTGAATCAGCCCCAGCATTTT. This codes for CASSRDRVLNQPQHF.

The chain has TRBV2 and TRBJ2-2; D is undetermined. The V gene lost 7 bases and the J gene lost 7 bases, with 7 bases spanning the gap. The CDR3 totals 11 residues. CDR1 is SNHLY, CDR2 FYNNEI, per germline. For the CDR3, the DNA is TGTGCCAGCACTTTACTCGGGGAGCTGTTTTTT. Translated: CASTLLGELFF. Complete variable domain (other parts from reference TRBV2 and TRBJ2-2): EPEVTQTPSHQVTQMGQEVILRCVPISNHLYFYWYRQILGQKVEFLVSFYNNEISEKSEIFDDQFSVERPDGSNFTLKIRSTKLEDSAMYFCASTLLGELFFGEGSRLTVL.

The V call is TRBV6-5, the J call TRBJ2-3; TRBD2 matches at 8 bases. Germline assignment: CDR1 MNHEY and CDR2 SVGAGI. The ends lost 4 bases at V and 0 bases at J; junction bases unmatched: 3. The CDR3 consists of 15 residues. CDR3 bases: TGTGCCAGCAGTTTTGTAGCGGGGAGCACAGATACGCAGTATTTT. Translated: CASSFVAGSTDTQYF.

A remark on this clone: One junction end does not reproduce the germline sequence, and a read error may be involved. This chain links TRBV6-6 with TRBJ2-3; weak D call: TRBD2 (5 bases). This CDR3 is 11 amino acids long. Germline CDR1 and CDR2: MNHNY and SVGAGI (reference sequence). CDR3: CASSTRDMQYF. The CDR3 DNA sequence: TGTGCCAGCAGTACTAGAGATATGCAGTATTTT.

The J gene is TRBJ2-7, the V gene TRBV6-1, with TRBD2 matching over 9 bases. Trimming removed 1 base from V and 5 bases from J; junction bases left unmatched: 6. This CDR3 is 15 amino acids long. In germline, CDR1 is MNHNS, CDR2 SASEGT. CDR3 sequence (DNA): TGTGCCAGCAGTGAAGGGGCGGGAGGGCCCCACGAGCAGTACTTC. It codes for CASSEGAGGPHEQYF.

This rearrangement joins TRBV10-1 to TRBJ2-7; TRBD1 matches at 7 bases. Germline V lookup: CDR1 WNHNN, CDR2 SYGVQD (reference sequence). J was trimmed by 2 bases and V by 6 bases; bases with no gene match: 4. The CDR3 extends over 13 amino acids. The chain's CDR3 is CASRGDSPYEQYV. CDR3 nucleotides: TGCGCCAGCAGAGGGGACAGTCCCTACGAGCAGTACGTC.

This rearrangement joins TRBV10-3 to TRBJ2-1, with D tentatively TRBD2 (6 bases). Between the trimmed V and J ends, which lost 4 bases and 2 bases, there was a span of 15 bases. The CDR3 totals 16 residues. The V gene's germline CDR1 is ENHRY and CDR2 SYGVKD. The CDR3 reads CAISASGGAPYNEQFF. CDR3 coding DNA: TGTGCCATCAGTGCCTCAGGCGGGGCGCCCTACAATGAGCAGTTCTTC.

The CDR3 DNA reads as TGTGCCTCCCTCGGGGGTGCCGGGGCCAACGTCCTGACTTTC. Protein: CASLGGAGANVLTF. The chain is built from TRBV10-3 and TRBJ2-6; weak D call: TRBD2 (6 bases). V gave up 11 bases and J gave up 4 bases, with 15 bases separating them. The germline V gene encodes CDR1 ENHRY and CDR2 SYGVKD. The CDR3 is made up of 14 amino acids.

V and J are TRBV14 and TRBJ1-2, with D unresolved. V was shortened by 1 base and J by 8 bases, with 8 bases between the two germline ends. CDR3 size: 12 residues. Germline-derived CDR1 and CDR2 are SGHDN and FVKESK. The CDR3 sequence: CASSQGRFGYTF. CDR3 bases: TGTGCCAGCAGCCAAGGGAGGTTCGGCTACACCTTC. The full variable domain, in which reference TRBV14 and TRBJ1-2 provide the parts outside the CDR3, is EAGVTQFPSHSVIEKGQTVTLRCDPISGHDNLYWYRRVMGKEIKFLLHFVKESKQDESGMPNNRFLAERTGGTYSTLKVQPAELEDSGVYFCASSQGRFGYTFGSGTRLTVV.

The CDR3 bases are TGTGCCAGCAGTTACTTAGACATCTACGAGCAGTACGTC. It translates to CASSYLDIYEQYV. The chain is built from TRBV6-6 and TRBJ2-7; D call uncertain. Trimming removed 1 base from V and 3 bases from J, with 7 bases in between. The CDR3 extends over 13 amino acids. Germline V gene data show CDR1 as MNHNY and CDR2 as SVGAGI (reference sequence).

This clone was recorded a few times. This chain uses TRBV7-2 with TRBJ1-1, with a possible D match to TRBD1 (5 bases). This CDR3 comprises 18 residues. Trimming pared 2 bases from V and 1 base from J, leaving 20 bases between. Germline V gives CDR1 SGHTA, CDR2 FQGNSA. The CDR3: CASSLKGGPGPTNTEAFF. Here the CDR3 DNA reads TGTGCCAGCAGCTTAAAAGGAGGGCCAGGGCCCACGAACACTGAAGCTTTCTTT. The complete variable domain, with remaining parts taken from reference TRBV7-2 and TRBJ1-1, reads GAGVSQSPSNKVTEKGKDVELRCDPISGHTALYWYRQSLGQGLEFLIYFQGNSAPDKSGLPSDRFSAERTGGSVSTLTIQRTQQEDSAVYLCASSLKGGPGPTNTEAFFGQGTRLTVV.

The chain is built from TRBV7-2 and TRBJ2-3; TRBD2 might be the D (5 bases). V was shortened by 3 bases and J by 7 bases, with 11 bases between the two germline ends. The CDR3 runs to 13 residues. From germline, CDR1 is SGHTA and CDR2 FQGNSA. This CDR3 is CASSLDFLNTQYF. For the CDR3, the DNA is TGTGCCAGCAGCTTGGACTTCCTAAATACGCAGTATTTT.

The chain carries TRBV19 and TRBJ1-1; D unclear. With 0 bases removed from V and 4 bases from J, the gap between germline ends came to 3 bases. The CDR3 is 12 amino acids. The V gene's germline CDR1 is LNHDA and CDR2 SQIVND (reference sequence). This CDR3 is CASSIEATEAFF. As DNA, the CDR3 is TGTGCCAGTAGTATAGAAGCCACTGAAGCTTTCTTT.

CDR3 in amino acids: CAISDMTGREQYF. The CDR3 DNA is TGTGCCATCAGTGATATGACAGGGCGCGAGCAGTACTTC. The rearrangement uses TRBV10-3 and TRBJ2-7, with TRBD1 matching 7 bases. The germline CDR1 and CDR2 sequences are ENHRY and SYGVKD. The V gene end was trimmed by 3 bases and the J gene end by 6 bases; junction bases not matched to a gene: 5. The CDR3 loop spans 13 amino acids.

CDR3 nucleotides: TGTGCCAGCAGCGTAGTGGGACAGGGGGCTAGGGGCTACACCTTC. Its translation: CASSVVGQGARGYTF. The chain recombines TRBV9 with TRBJ1-2; 12 bases map to TRBD1. The germline CDR1 and CDR2 sequences are SGDLS and YYNGEE. CDR3 length: 15 residues. The junction had 5 bases not matched to a gene; V was cut back by 0 bases and J by 8 bases.

The V call is TRBV4-2, the J call TRBJ1-3, with TRBD1 matching 9 bases. Germline CDR1 LGHNA, CDR2 YNFKEQ. The CDR3 has 17 residues. Trimming at V came to 4 bases and at J to 2 bases, leaving 9 bases not matched to a gene. The CDR3 protein is CASSPNRDRVTGNTIYF. The CDR3, as DNA: TGTGCCAGCAGCCCCAACCGGGACAGGGTTACTGGAAACACCATATATTTT.

The chain carries TRBV11-3 and TRBJ1-4; no reliable D call. CDR3 length: 14 amino acids. Germline V gene lookup returns CDR1 SGHNT and CDR2 YENEEA. Trimming removed 5 bases from V and 8 bases from J, with 15 bases in between. The CDR3 protein is CASSQSGWSEKLFF. The CDR3 DNA sequence: TGTGCCAGCAGCCAATCCGGGTGGTCCGAAAAACTGTTTTTT.

The chain joins TRBV7-2 to TRBJ1-2; 7 bases agree with TRBD1. The CDR3 spans 14 residues. J lost 7 bases, V lost 4 bases, and 9 bases had no gene match. The V gene's germline CDR1 is SGHTA and CDR2 FQGNSA. Written as DNA, the CDR3 is TGTGCCAGCAGCTCCCAGGGGGACCTAGGTGGCTACACCTTC. Encoded protein: CASSSQGDLGGYTF.

The chain links TRBV12-5 to TRBJ2-7; no definite D call. In germline, CDR1 is LGHNT, CDR2 FRNRAP. CDR3 length equals 12 residues. Trimming took off 1 base at V and 3 bases at J, with 4 bases between the two ends. CDR3 nucleotide sequence: TGTGCTAGTGGTTTGGGCCGCTACGAGCAGTACGTC. It yields the protein CASGLGRYEQYV.

The genes are TRBV21-1 and TRBJ1-5; the table's D call, TRBD1, was not checked against the DNA. TRBV21-1 is labeled a pseudogene. The CDR3 loop spans 17 amino acids. CDR3 in DNA: TGTGCCAGCAGCAATTGGGACAGGGAGCCCCGCAATCAGCCCCAGCATTTT. This encodes CASSNWDREPRNQPQHF.

V and J are TRBV11-2 and TRBJ1-2; D is uncertain. Trimming took 1 base from V and 4 from J, leaving 7 bases between them. CDR3 size: 13 residues. Germline V gene lookup returns CDR1 SGHAT and CDR2 FQNNGV. The CDR3 nucleotides read TGTGCCAGCAGCTTAGCGGGCAGCTATGGCTACACCTTC. As protein: CASSLAGSYGYTF.

The gene calls are TRBV4-1 and TRBJ2-1; the D call may be TRBD1 or TRBD2 (5 bases each). CDR3 size: 15 residues. The germline gives CDR1 MGHRA, CDR2 YSYEKL. V was cut by 3 bases and J by 9 bases, with 18 bases left in between. CDR3 DNA sequence: TGCGCCAGCAGCCACCAGGGACGGCGAACGGGTGAGCAGTTCTTC. Encoded protein: CASSHQGRRTGEQFF.

This clone is a singleton in its sample. The chain is built from TRBV4-1 and TRBJ1-3; no clear D gene. The CDR3 loop spans 15 amino acids. The V gene's germline CDR1 is MGHRA and CDR2 YSYEKL. The V and J ends lost 3 bases and 2 bases respectively, with 11 bases between them. DNA for the CDR3: TGCGCCAGCAGCCAGATTGAGAGGGCTGGAAACACCATATATTTT. Its translation is CASSQIERAGNTIYF.

The V gene is TRBV19, the J gene TRBJ1-4; D unresolved. Trimming removed 6 bases at V and 0 bases at J, with 14 bases between. From germline, CDR1 is LNHDA and CDR2 SQIVND (reference sequence). This CDR3 has 16 amino acids. CDR3: CASSRRGGATNEKLFF. The CDR3 DNA follows: TGTGCCAGTAGCCGACGAGGAGGAGCAACTAATGAAAAACTGTTTTTT.

This sequence joins TRBV7-2 and TRBJ1-2; TRBD1 matches 8 bases. There are 14 residues in the CDR3. CDR1 SGHTA and CDR2 FQGNSA come from the germline V gene. The V segment lost 10 bases and the J segment 5 bases; nucleotides outside the gene matches: 12. The CDR3 region has the DNA TGTGCCATCCTGATGACAGGGGTAGGGTATGGCTACACCTTC. Its translation is CAILMTGVGYGYTF. Variable domain in full (rest from reference TRBV7-2 and TRBJ1-2): GAGVSQSPSNKVTEKGKDVELRCDPISGHTALYWYRQSLGQGLEFLIYFQGNSAPDKSGLPSDRFSAERTGGSVSTLTIQRTQQEDSAVYLCAILMTGVGYGYTFGSGTRLTVV.